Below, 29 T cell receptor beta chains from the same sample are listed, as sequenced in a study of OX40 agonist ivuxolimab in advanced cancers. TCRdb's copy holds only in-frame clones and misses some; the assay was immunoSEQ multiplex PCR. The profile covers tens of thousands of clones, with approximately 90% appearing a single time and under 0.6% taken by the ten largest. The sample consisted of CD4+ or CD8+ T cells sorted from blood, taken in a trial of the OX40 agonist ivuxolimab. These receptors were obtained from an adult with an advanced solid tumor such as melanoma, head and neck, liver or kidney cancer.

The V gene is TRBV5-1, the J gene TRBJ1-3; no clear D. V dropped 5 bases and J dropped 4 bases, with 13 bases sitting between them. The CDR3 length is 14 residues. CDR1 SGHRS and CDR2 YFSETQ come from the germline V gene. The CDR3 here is CASRDPGLGNTIYF. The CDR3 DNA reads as TGCGCCAGCAGGGACCCCGGGTTGGGAAACACCATATATTTT.

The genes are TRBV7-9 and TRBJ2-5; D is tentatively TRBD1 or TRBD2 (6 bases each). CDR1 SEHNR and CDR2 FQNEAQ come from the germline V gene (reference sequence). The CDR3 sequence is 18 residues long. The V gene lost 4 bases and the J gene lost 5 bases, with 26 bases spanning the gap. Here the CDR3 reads CASSSRIDPGGRGETQYF. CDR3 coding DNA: TGTGCCAGCAGCTCCCGCATCGATCCTGGGGGCCGGGGGGAGACCCAGTACTTC.

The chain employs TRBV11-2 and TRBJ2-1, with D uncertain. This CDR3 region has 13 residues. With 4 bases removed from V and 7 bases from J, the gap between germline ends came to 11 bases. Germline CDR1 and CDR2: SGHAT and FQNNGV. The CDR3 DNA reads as TGTGCCAGCAGCTCCGGCAATAGAAATGAGCAGTTCTTC. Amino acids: CASSSGNRNEQFF.

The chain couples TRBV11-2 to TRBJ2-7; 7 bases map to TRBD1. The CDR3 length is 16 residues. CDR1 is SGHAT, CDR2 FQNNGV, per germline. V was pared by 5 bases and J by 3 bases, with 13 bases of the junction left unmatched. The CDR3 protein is CASSPLSRQGVYEQYF. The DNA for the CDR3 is TGTGCCAGCAGCCCTCTAAGTCGACAGGGTGTCTACGAGCAGTACTTC.

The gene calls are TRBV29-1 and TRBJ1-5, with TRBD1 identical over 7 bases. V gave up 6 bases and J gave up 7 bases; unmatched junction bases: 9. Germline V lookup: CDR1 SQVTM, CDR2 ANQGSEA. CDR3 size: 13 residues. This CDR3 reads CSVHDREGQPQHF. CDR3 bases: TGCAGCGTGCATGACAGGGAGGGGCAGCCCCAGCATTTT.

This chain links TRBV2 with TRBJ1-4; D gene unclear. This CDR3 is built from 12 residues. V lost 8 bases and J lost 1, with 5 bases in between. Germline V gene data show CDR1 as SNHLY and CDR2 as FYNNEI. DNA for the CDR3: TGTGCCAGCTCGAGAACTAATGAAAAACTGTTTTTT. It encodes CASSRTNEKLFF.

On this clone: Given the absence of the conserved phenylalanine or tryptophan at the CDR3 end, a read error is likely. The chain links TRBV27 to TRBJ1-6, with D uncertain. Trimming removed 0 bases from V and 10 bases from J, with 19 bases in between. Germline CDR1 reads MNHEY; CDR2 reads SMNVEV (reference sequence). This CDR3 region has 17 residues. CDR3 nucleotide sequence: TGTGCCAGCAGTTTATCAGGCCTGTTGGCGGTACGATCACCCCTCCACCTT. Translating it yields CASSLSGLLAVRSPLHL.

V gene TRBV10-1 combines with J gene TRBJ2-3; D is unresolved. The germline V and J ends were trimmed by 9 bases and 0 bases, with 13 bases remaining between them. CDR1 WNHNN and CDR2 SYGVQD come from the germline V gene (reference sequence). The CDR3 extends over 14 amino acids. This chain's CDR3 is CASPAAVSTDTQYF. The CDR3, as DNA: TGCGCCAGTCCGGCTGCGGTTAGCACAGATACGCAGTATTTT.

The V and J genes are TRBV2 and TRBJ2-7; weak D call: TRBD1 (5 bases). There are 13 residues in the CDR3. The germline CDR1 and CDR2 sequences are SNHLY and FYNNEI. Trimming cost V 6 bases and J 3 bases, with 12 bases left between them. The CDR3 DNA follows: TGTGCCAGCAGGCAGGGAAGCTACTACGAGCAGTACTTC. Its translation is CASRQGSYYEQYF.

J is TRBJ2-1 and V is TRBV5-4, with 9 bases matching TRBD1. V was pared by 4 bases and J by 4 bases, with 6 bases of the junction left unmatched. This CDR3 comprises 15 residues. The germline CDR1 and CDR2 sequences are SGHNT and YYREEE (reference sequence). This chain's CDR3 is CASSTPGQGYNEQFF. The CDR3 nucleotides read TGTGCCAGCAGCACGCCGGGACAGGGTTACAATGAGCAGTTCTTC.

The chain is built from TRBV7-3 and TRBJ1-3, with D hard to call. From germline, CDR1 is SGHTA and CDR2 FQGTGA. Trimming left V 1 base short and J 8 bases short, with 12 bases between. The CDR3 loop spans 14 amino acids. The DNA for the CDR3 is TGTGCCAGCAGCTTAAGGTCTTCGGTGGACACCATATATTTT. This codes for CASSLRSSVDTIYF.

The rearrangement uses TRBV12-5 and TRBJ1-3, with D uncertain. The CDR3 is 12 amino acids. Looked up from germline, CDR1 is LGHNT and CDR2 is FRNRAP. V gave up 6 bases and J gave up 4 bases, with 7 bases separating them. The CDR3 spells CASGVPGNTIYF. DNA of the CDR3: TGTGCTAGTGGGGTCCCCGGAAACACCATATATTTT.

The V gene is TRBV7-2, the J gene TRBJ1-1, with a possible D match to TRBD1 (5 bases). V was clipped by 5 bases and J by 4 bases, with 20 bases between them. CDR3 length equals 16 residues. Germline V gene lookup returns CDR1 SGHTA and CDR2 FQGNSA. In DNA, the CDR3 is TGTGCCAGCAGCCACGGCCGTGGGGGATTGGGCACTGAAGCTTTCTTT. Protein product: CASSHGRGGLGTEAFF.

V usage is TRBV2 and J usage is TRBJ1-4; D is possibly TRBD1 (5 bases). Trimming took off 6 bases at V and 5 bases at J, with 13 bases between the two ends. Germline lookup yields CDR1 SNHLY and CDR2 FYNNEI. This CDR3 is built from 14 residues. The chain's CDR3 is CASRAREKNEKLFF. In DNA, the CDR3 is TGTGCCAGCAGGGCCAGGGAGAAGAATGAAAAACTGTTTTTT.

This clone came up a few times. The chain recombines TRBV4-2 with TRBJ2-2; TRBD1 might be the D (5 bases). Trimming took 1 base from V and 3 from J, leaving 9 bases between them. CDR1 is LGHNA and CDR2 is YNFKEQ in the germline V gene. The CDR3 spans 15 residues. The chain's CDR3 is CASSQASRDTGELFF. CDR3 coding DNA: TGTGCCAGCAGCCAAGCATCCAGGGACACCGGGGAGCTGTTTTTT.

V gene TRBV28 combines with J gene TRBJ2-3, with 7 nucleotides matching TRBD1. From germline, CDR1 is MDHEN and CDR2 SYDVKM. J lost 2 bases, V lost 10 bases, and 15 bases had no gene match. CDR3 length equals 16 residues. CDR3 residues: CAIKRPGQISTDTQYF. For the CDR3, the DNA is TGTGCCATCAAACGACCGGGACAGATTTCCACAGATACGCAGTATTTT.

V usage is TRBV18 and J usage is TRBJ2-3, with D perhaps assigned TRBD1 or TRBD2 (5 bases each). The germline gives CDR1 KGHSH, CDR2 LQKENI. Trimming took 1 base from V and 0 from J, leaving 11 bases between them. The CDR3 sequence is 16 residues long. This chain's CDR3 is CASSPLSGRSTDTQYF. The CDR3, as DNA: TGTGCCAGCTCACCACTCTCGGGACGGAGCACAGATACGCAGTATTTT.

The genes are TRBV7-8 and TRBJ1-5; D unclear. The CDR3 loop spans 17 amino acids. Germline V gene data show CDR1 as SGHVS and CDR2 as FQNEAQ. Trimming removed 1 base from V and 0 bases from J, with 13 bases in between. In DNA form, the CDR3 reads TGTGCCAGCAGCTTAGGTCGTAGACACGGTAGCAATCAGCCCCAGCATTTT. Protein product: CASSLGRRHGSNQPQHF.

The CDR3 DNA sequence: TGTGCCAGCAGCGTAGGACAGAGCTATAATTCACCCCTCCACTTT. Amino acids: CASSVGQSYNSPLHF. The chain employs TRBV7-9 and TRBJ1-6; possible D gene TRBD1, 6 bases. With 5 bases removed from V and 3 bases from J, the gap between germline ends came to 11 bases. In germline, CDR1 is SEHNR, CDR2 FQNEAQ (reference sequence). The CDR3 consists of 15 residues.

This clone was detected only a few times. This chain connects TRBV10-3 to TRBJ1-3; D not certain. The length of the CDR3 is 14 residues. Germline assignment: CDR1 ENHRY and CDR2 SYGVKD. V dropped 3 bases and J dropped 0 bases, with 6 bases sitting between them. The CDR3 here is CAISEGISGNTIYF. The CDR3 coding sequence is TGTGCCATCAGTGAAGGGATCTCTGGAAACACCATATATTTT.

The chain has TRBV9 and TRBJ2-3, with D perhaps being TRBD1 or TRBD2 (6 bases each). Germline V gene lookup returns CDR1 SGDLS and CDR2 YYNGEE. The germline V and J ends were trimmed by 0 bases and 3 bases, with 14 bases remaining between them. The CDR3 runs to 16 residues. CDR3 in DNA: TGTGCCAGCAGCGTAGAGCAGTGGGGGGCTACAGATACGCAGTATTTT. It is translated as CASSVEQWGATDTQYF.

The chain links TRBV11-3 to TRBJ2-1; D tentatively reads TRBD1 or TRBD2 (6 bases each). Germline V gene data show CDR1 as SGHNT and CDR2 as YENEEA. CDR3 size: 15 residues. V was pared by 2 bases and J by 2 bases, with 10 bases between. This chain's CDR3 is CASSLSGGPYNEQFF. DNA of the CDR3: TGTGCCAGCAGCTTATCCGGGGGCCCCTACAATGAGCAGTTCTTC.

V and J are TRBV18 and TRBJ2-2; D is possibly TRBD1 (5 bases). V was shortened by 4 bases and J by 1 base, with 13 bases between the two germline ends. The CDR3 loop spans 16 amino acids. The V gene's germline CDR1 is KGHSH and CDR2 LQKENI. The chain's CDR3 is CASSRTPQRNTGELFF. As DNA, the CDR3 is TGTGCCAGCTCACGGACACCCCAAAGGAACACCGGGGAGCTGTTTTTT.

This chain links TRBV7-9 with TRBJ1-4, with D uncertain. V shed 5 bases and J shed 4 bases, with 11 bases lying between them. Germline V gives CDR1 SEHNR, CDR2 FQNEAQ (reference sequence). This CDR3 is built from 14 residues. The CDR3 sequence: CASSLTPRNEKLFF. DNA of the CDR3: TGTGCCAGCAGCCTAACGCCCCGTAATGAAAAACTGTTTTTT.

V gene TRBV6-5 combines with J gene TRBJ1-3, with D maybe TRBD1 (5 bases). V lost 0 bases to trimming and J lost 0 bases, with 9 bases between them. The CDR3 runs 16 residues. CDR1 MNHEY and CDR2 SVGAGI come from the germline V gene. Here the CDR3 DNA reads TGTGCCAGCAGTTACTCCCGGGACTTCTCTGGAAACACCATATATTTT. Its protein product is CASSYSRDFSGNTIYF.

The CDR3 DNA is TGTGCCAGCAACTCCCGGGGGCAGGGGGCGAGTGGTGGCTACACCTTC. This codes for CASNSRGQGASGGYTF. The rearrangement joins TRBV21-1 to TRBJ1-2; no DNA check was done on the table's D call, TRBD1. TRBV21-1 is given as a pseudogene. The CDR3 contains 16 residues.

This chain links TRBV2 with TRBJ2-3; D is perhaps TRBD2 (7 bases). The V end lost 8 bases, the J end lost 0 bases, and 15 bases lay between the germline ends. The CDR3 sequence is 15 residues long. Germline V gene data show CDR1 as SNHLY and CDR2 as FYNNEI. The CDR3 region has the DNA TGTGCCAGCCCTCTTGGGGGGGCTAGCACAGATACGCAGTATTTT. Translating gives CASPLGGASTDTQYF.

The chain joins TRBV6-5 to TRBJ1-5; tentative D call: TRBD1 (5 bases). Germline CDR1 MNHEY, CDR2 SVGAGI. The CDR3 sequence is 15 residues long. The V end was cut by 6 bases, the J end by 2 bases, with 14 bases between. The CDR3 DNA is TGTGCCAGCAGCCCCTCGTGGGGGGGCAATCAGCCCCAGCATTTT. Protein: CASSPSWGGNQPQHF.

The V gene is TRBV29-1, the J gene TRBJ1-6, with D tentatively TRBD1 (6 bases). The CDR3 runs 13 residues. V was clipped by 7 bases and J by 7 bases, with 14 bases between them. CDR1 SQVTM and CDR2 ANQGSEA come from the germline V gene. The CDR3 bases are TGCAGCGCCAAGGACAGCACCAATTCACCCCTCCACTTT. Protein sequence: CSAKDSTNSPLHF.